This is a list of T cell receptor beta chains from one sample in a study of CD8+ T cells in alopecia areata. Sequencing used immunoSEQ multiplex PCR; TCRdb keeps in-frame clones, though not all of them. The sample yields 150,000 to 160,000 clones, about 51% seen once. The material was CD8+ T cells sorted from blood, obtained at week 0. These receptors came from a human donor with alopecia areata. Both conserved end residues are part of each CDR3. Fields, in order: V gene, J gene, D gene, clone size, CDR3 protein, CDR3 DNA. A D gene is named only where the DNA matches it firmly. The listing skips clone size in some rows; elsewhere it reads once, few, many or a size class.

V gene: TRBV2
J gene: TRBJ2-1
D gene: -
clone size: -
CDR3 protein: CASSQLINEQFF
CDR3 DNA: TGTGCCAGCAGTCAGCTAATCAATGAGCAGTTCTTC

V gene: TRBV13
J gene: TRBJ1-1
D gene: -
clone size: -
CDR3 protein: CASSPGQGTEAFF
CDR3 DNA: TGTGCCAGCAGCCCGGGGCAGGGCACTGAAGCTTTCTTT

V gene: TRBV5-6
J gene: TRBJ1-5
D gene: TRBD1
clone size: few
CDR3 protein: CASSAGTGNQPQHF
CDR3 DNA: TGTGCCAGCAGCGCCGGGACAGGGAATCAGCCCCAGCATTTT

V gene: TRBV2
J gene: TRBJ2-1
D gene: TRBD2
clone size: few
CDR3 protein: CASSEPTSGPGRNEQFF
CDR3 DNA: TGTGCCAGCAGTGAACCGACTAGCGGGCCAGGGCGGAATGAGCAGTTCTTC

V gene: TRBV4-3
J gene: TRBJ1-5
D gene: -
clone size: -
CDR3 protein: CASSQDFPGPNQPQHF
CDR3 DNA: TGCGCCAGCAGCCAAGATTTCCCGGGACCAAATCAGCCCCAGCATTTT

V gene: TRBV4-1
J gene: TRBJ2-7
D gene: -
clone size: -
CDR3 protein: CASSQPDQGFGSYEQYF
CDR3 DNA: TGCGCCAGCAGCCAGCCCGATCAGGGTTTCGGGTCCTACGAGCAGTACTTC

V gene: TRBV29-1
J gene: TRBJ2-1
D gene: TRBD2
clone size: few
CDR3 protein: CSVPPSGGYNEQFF
CDR3 DNA: TGCAGCGTCCCCCCTAGCGGGGGGTACAATGAGCAGTTCTTC

V gene: TRBV10-3
J gene: TRBJ2-3
D gene: -
clone size: -
CDR3 protein: CAISGGDTQYF
CDR3 DNA: TGTGCCATCAGTGGTGGAGATACGCAGTATTTT

V gene: TRBV4-3
J gene: TRBJ1-2
D gene: TRBD1
clone size: once
CDR3 protein: CASSQGQGVTYGYTF
CDR3 DNA: TGCGCCAGCAGCCAGGGACAGGGGGTCACCTATGGCTACACCTTC

V gene: TRBV29-1
J gene: TRBJ2-7
D gene: -
clone size: -
CDR3 protein: CSVRRDYEQYF
CDR3 DNA: TGCAGCGTTCGACGGGACTACGAGCAGTACTTC

V gene: TRBV29-1
J gene: TRBJ2-7
D gene: TRBD1
clone size: -
CDR3 protein: CSVEVILTGGGYEQYF
CDR3 DNA: TGCAGCGTTGAAGTTATTTTAACAGGGGGAGGCTACGAGCAGTACTTC

V gene: TRBV30
J gene: TRBJ1-1
D gene: -
clone size: -
CDR3 protein: CAWSVNTEAFF
CDR3 DNA: TGTGCCTGGTCAGTGAACACTGAAGCTTTCTTT

V gene: TRBV27
J gene: TRBJ2-3
D gene: -
clone size: few
CDR3 protein: CASSPQRRDTQYF
CDR3 DNA: TGTGCCAGCAGTCCCCAGAGGAGAGATACGCAGTATTTT

V gene: TRBV29-1
J gene: TRBJ2-3
D gene: -
clone size: -
CDR3 protein: CSVVQGPTDTQYF
CDR3 DNA: TGCAGCGTTGTACAGGGCCCCACAGATACGCAGTATTTT

V gene: TRBV27
J gene: TRBJ1-2
D gene: -
clone size: -
CDR3 protein: CASSEGGGVGYTF
CDR3 DNA: TGTGCCAGCAGCGAGGGGGGGGGCGTTGGCTACACCTTC

V gene: TRBV9
J gene: TRBJ2-5
D gene: TRBD1
clone size: -
CDR3 protein: CASSVGQGAETQYF
CDR3 DNA: TGTGCCAGCAGCGTGGGACAGGGGGCAGAGACCCAGTACTTC

V gene: TRBV27
J gene: TRBJ2-7
D gene: -
clone size: -
CDR3 protein: CASSLGGYSYEQYF
CDR3 DNA: TGTGCCAGCAGTTTAGGCGGGTACTCCTACGAGCAGTACTTC

V gene: TRBV9
J gene: TRBJ1-1
D gene: -
clone size: once
CDR3 protein: CASSAQGNTEAFF
CDR3 DNA: TGTGCCAGCAGCGCCCAGGGGAACACTGAAGCTTTCTTT

V gene: TRBV5-6
J gene: TRBJ1-2
D gene: -
clone size: -
CDR3 protein: CASSPEGEGYTF
CDR3 DNA: TGTGCCAGCAGCCCGGAGGGGGAAGGCTACACCTTC

V gene: TRBV30
J gene: TRBJ1-1
D gene: -
clone size: -
CDR3 protein: CAWSEGLGTEAFF
CDR3 DNA: TGTGCCTGGAGTGAGGGTCTCGGCACTGAAGCTTTCTTT

V gene: TRBV19
J gene: TRBJ1-5
D gene: TRBD1
clone size: -
CDR3 protein: CASSIGGQADQPQHF
CDR3 DNA: TGTGCCAGTAGTATAGGGGGACAGGCCGATCAGCCCCAGCATTTT

V gene: TRBV7-6
J gene: TRBJ2-3
D gene: TRBD2
clone size: -
CDR3 protein: CASSQSSGGTDTQYF
CDR3 DNA: TGTGCCAGCAGCCAATCTAGCGGGGGGACAGATACGCAGTATTTT

V gene: TRBV9
J gene: TRBJ2-3
D gene: TRBD2
clone size: -
CDR3 protein: CASRDRTSGGLFTDTQYF
CDR3 DNA: TGTGCCAGCAGGGATAGGACTAGCGGGGGACTATTCACAGATACGCAGTATTTT

V gene: TRBV7-6
J gene: TRBJ1-5
D gene: TRBD1
clone size: -
CDR3 protein: CASSQGQVNSNQPQHF
CDR3 DNA: TGTGCCAGCAGCCAGGGACAGGTCAATAGCAATCAGCCCCAGCATTTT

V gene: TRBV5-1
J gene: TRBJ1-4
D gene: TRBD1
clone size: few
CDR3 protein: CASSPGQGTTNEKLFF
CDR3 DNA: TGCGCCAGCAGCCCCGGACAGGGAACAACTAATGAAAAACTGTTTTTT

V gene: TRBV5-1
J gene: TRBJ2-7
D gene: -
clone size: few
CDR3 protein: CATAWGASDEQYF
CDR3 DNA: TGCGCCACAGCCTGGGGGGCTAGCGACGAGCAGTACTTC

V gene: TRBV7-2
J gene: TRBJ1-1
D gene: TRBD1
clone size: -
CDR3 protein: CASSPTGPTEAFF
CDR3 DNA: TGTGCCAGCAGTCCGACAGGGCCCACTGAAGCTTTCTTT

V gene: TRBV5-1
J gene: TRBJ1-6
D gene: -
clone size: -
CDR3 protein: CASSASGTESYSYNSPLHF
CDR3 DNA: TGCGCCAGCAGCGCCTCCGGGACCGAAAGTTACTCCTATAATTCACCCCTCCACTTT

V gene: TRBV29-1
J gene: TRBJ1-2
D gene: -
clone size: few
CDR3 protein: CSVLGGPAGGYTF
CDR3 DNA: TGCAGCGTTCTAGGAGGCCCCGCGGGCGGCTACACCTTC

V gene: TRBV7-6
J gene: TRBJ1-1
D gene: TRBD1
clone size: -
CDR3 protein: CASSSRQGLATEAFF
CDR3 DNA: TGTGCCAGCAGCTCGAGACAGGGGCTGGCCACTGAAGCTTTCTTT

V gene: TRBV4-3
J gene: TRBJ2-5
D gene: TRBD1
clone size: -
CDR3 protein: CASSQGQGSQETQYF
CDR3 DNA: TGCGCCAGCAGCCAAGGACAGGGGTCCCAAGAGACCCAGTACTTC

V gene: TRBV7-9
J gene: TRBJ2-2
D gene: -
clone size: -
CDR3 protein: CASSWDVAGPGELFF
CDR3 DNA: TGTGCCAGCAGCTGGGACGTGGCTGGGCCCGGGGAGCTGTTTTTT

V gene: TRBV29-1
J gene: TRBJ1-4
D gene: -
clone size: few
CDR3 protein: CSVETGLNEKLFF
CDR3 DNA: TGCAGCGTGGAGACAGGCCTTAATGAAAAACTGTTTTTT